The clone carrying this TCR beta chain was counted ten times or more. Researchers turned away patients with other autoimmune diseases, uncontrolled infections, pregnancy or lactation. This entry belongs to a study of Graves' ophthalmopathy and Graves' hyperthyroidism. Germline loops: CDR1 DFQATT, CDR2 SNEGSKA (reference sequence). The V and J ends lost 8 bases and 0 bases respectively, with 4 bases between them. The CDR3 has 10 residues. RNA transcripts provided the template for amplifying TCR beta CDR3 regions. Investigators did first-round RT-PCR with HTBI primers, then second-round multiplex PCR. TCRdb recomputed calls from the multiplex PCR reads with MiXCR, one row per CDR3 protein. The sample consists of approximately 1.2 million distinct CDR3 sequences, less than 45% of them appearing once.

This chain uses TRBV20-1 with TRBJ1-2; D call uncertain. The specimen sequenced was peripheral blood or thyroid tissue (not recorded which). This TCR was recovered from an adult man with Graves' hyperthyroidism. The chain's CDR3 is CSSANYGYTF. The CDR3 nucleotides are TGCAGTTCAGCTAACTATGGCTACACCTTC.